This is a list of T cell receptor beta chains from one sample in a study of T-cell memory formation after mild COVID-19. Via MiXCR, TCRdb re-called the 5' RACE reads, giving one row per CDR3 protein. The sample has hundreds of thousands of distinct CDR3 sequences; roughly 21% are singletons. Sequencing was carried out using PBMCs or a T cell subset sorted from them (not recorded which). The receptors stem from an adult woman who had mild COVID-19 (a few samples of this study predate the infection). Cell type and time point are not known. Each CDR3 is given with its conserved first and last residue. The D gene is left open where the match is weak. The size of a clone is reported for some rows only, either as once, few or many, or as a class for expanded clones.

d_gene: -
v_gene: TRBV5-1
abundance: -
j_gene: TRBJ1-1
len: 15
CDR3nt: TGCGCCAGCAGCTTGACTCAGGGCGGGAACACTGAAGCTTTCTTT
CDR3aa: CASSLTQGGNTEAFF

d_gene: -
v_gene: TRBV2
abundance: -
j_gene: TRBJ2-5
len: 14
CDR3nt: TGTGCCAGCAGTGAGCGGCAGCTCCAAGAGACCCAGTACTTC
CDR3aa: CASSERQLQETQYF

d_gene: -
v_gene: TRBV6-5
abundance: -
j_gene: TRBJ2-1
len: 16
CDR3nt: TGTGCCAGCAGTTACACACACGGGACGCTTTACAATGAGCAGTTCTTC
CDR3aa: CASSYTHGTLYNEQFF

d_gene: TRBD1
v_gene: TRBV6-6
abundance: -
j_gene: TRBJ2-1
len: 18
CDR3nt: TGTGCCAGCAGTTATGGAGTTGGAAAGGGGGCGACGAACAATGAGCAGTTCTTC
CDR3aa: CASSYGVGKGATNNEQFF

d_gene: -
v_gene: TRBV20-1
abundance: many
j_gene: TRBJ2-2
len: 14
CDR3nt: TGCAGTGCTAGAGAGCCGGGAACCACCGGGGAGCTGTTTTTT
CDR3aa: CSAREPGTTGELFF

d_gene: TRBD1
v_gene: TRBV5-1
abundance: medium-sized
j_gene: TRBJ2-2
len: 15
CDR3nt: TGTGCCAGCAGCCCCCGGACAGGGGACACCGGGGAGCTGTTTTTT
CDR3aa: CASSPRTGDTGELFF

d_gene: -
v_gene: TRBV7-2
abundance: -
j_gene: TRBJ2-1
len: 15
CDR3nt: TGTGCCAGCAGCTTGGGGGCTCAATCCTACAATGAGCAGTTCTTC
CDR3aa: CASSLGAQSYNEQFF

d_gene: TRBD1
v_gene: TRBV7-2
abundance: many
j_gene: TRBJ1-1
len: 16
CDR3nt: TGTGCCAGCACCTCGCAGGGGGCCATAAGGAACACTGAAGCTTTCTTT
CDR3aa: CASTSQGAIRNTEAFF

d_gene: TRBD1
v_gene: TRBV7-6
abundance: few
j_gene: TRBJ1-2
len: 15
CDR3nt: TGTGCCAGCAGCTTAGGGGCAGGGGGGGACTATGGCTACACCTTC
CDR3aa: CASSLGAGGDYGYTF

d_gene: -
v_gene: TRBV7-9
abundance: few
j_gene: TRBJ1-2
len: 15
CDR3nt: TGTGCCAGCAGCCCGTCGCAGGGAGCTCACTATGGCTACACCTTC
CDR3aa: CASSPSQGAHYGYTF